This T cell receptor beta chain was documented in a study of CD8+ T cells in alopecia areata. Study-level findings and limits: Clonality was higher in lesional than normal scalp, especially in alopecia totalis/universalis.

The authors extracted RNA and reverse transcribed it into cDNA as the sequencing template. Sequencing used immunoSEQ multiplex PCR; TCRdb keeps in-frame clones, though not all of them. The repertoire includes about 150,000 clones, around 54% of them detected once, and approximately 4.3% sits in the top ten. Germline-derived CDR1 and CDR2 are SQVTM and ANQGSEA. The CDR3 has 13 residues. V lost 5 bases and J lost 0, with 11 bases in between. A word on this clone: The antigen remains unidentified.

This TCR came from a human donor in good health. The sequencing input was CD4+ T cells sorted from blood. V and J are TRBV29-1 and TRBJ2-7; maybe TRBD2 (5 bases). The CDR3 spells CSVSGDFSYEQYF. The CDR3 nucleotides are TGCAGCGTTTCCGGGGATTTCTCCTACGAGCAGTACTTC.